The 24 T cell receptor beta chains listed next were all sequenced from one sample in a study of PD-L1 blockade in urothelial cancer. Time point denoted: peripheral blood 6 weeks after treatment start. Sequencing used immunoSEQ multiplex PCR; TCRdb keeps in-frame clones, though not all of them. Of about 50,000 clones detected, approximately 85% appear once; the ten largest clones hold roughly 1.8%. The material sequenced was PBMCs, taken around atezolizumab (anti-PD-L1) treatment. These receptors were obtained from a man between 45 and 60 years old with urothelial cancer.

The CDR3 DNA sequence: TGTGCCAGCAGGCGTGGGACAGGGCAAGATACGCAGTATTTT. Translation gives CASRRGTGQDTQYF. The rearrangement uses TRBV28 and TRBJ2-3; TRBD1 matches at 9 bases. V trimming: 6 bases; J trimming: 5 bases; junction bases outside the gene matches: 6. This CDR3 has 14 residues. Germline loops: CDR1 MDHEN, CDR2 SYDVKM.

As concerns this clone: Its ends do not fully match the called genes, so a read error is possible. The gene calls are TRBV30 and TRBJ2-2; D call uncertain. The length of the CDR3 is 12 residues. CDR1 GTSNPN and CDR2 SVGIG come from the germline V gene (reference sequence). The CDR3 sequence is CARSPNTGELFF. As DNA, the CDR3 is TGTGCCCGGAGCCCTAACACCGGGGAGCTGTTTTTT.

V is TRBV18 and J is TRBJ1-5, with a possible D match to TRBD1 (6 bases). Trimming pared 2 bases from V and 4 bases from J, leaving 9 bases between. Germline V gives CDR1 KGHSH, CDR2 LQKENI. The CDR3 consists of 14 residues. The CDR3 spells CASSPTDRNQPQHF. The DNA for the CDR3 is TGTGCCAGCTCACCAACCGACAGGAATCAGCCCCAGCATTTT.

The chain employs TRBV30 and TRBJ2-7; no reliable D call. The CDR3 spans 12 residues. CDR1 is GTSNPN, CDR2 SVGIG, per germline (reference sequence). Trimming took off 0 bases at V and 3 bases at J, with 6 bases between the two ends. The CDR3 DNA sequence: TGTGCCTGGAGTGTAAGCCTCTACGAGCAGTACTTC. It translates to CAWSVSLYEQYF.

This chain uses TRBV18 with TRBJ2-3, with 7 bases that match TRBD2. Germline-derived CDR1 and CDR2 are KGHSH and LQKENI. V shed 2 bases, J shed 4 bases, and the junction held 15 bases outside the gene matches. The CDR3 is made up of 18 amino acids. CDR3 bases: TGTGCCAGCTCACCAACTATCGGGTGGGAGGGCCCATCAGATACGCAGTATTTT. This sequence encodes CASSPTIGWEGPSDTQYF.

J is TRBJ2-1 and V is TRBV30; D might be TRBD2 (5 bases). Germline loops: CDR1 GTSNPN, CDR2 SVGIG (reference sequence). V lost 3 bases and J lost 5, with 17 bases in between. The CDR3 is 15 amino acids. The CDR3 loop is CAWRLLGGRNNEQFF. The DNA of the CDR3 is TGTGCCTGGAGGTTATTAGGAGGACGAAACAATGAGCAGTTCTTC.

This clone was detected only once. CDR3 protein: CASSLFPRTGTNTEAFF. CDR3 DNA sequence: TGTGCCAGCAGCTTATTCCCTCGGACAGGGACGAACACTGAAGCTTTCTTT. The chain links TRBV7-6 to TRBJ1-1, with 8 bases aligning to TRBD1. V was clipped by 2 bases and J by 1 base; unmatched bases: 9. The V gene's germline CDR1 is SGHVS and CDR2 FNYEAQ. The CDR3 sequence is 17 residues long.

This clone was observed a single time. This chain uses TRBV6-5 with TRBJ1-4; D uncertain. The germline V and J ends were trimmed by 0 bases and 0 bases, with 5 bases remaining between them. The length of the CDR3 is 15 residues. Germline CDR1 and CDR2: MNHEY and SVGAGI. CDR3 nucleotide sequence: TGTGCCAGCAGTTACTCAGCCTCAACTAATGAAAAACTGTTTTTT. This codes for CASSYSASTNEKLFF.

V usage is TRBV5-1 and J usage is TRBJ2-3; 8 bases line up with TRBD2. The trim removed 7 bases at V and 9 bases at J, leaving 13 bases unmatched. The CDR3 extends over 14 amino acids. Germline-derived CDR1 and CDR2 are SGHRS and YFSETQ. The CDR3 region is CASLAGGPPYTQYF. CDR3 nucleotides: TGCGCCAGCCTTGCGGGGGGTCCACCCTACACGCAGTATTTT.

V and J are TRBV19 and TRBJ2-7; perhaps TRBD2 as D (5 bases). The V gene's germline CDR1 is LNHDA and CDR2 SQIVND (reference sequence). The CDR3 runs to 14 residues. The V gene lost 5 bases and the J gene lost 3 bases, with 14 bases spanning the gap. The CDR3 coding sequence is TGTGCCAGTAGTCCCTGGGGTGGGAGCTACGAGCAGTACTTC. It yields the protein CASSPWGGSYEQYF.

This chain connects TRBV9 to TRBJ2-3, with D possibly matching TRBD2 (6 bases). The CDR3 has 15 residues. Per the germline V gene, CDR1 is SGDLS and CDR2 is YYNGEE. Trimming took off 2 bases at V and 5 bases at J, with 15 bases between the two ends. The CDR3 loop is CASSVTGLSKDTQYF. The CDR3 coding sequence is TGTGCCAGCAGCGTTACGGGACTCTCGAAAGATACGCAGTATTTT.

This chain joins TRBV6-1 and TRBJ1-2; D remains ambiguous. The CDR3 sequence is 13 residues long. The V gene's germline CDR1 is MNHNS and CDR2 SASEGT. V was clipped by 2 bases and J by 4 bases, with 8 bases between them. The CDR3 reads CASSEKEPYGYTF. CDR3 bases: TGTGCCAGCAGTGAAAAGGAGCCCTATGGCTACACCTTC.

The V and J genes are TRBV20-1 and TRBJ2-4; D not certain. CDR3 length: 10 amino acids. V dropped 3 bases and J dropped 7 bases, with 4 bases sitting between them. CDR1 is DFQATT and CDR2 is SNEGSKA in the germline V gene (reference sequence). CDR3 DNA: TGCAGTGCTAGCATGAACATTCAGTACTTC. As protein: CSASMNIQYF.

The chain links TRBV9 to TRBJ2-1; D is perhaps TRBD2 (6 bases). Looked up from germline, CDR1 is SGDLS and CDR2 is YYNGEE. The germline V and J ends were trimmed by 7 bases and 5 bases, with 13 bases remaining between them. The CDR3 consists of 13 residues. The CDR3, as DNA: TGTGCCAGCTCGGGACTTTCCGACAATGAGCAGTTCTTC. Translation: CASSGLSDNEQFF.

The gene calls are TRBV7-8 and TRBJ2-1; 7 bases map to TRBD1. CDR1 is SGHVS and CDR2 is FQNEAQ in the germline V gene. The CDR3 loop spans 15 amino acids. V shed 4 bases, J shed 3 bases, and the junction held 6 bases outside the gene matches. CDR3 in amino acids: CASSYQTGDYNEQFF. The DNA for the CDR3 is TGTGCCAGCAGCTACCAAACAGGGGACTACAATGAGCAGTTCTTC.

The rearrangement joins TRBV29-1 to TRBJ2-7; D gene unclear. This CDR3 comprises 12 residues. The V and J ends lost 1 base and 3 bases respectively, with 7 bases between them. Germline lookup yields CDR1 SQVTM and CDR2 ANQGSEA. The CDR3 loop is CSVEGPGYEQYF. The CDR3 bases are TGCAGCGTTGAAGGGCCGGGCTACGAGCAGTACTTC.

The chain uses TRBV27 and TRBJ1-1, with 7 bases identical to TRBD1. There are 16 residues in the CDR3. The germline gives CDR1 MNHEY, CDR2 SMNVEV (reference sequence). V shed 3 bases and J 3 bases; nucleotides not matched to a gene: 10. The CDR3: CASSFLPGTEHTEAFF. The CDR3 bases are TGTGCCAGCAGTTTCTTGCCCGGGACAGAACACACTGAAGCTTTCTTT.

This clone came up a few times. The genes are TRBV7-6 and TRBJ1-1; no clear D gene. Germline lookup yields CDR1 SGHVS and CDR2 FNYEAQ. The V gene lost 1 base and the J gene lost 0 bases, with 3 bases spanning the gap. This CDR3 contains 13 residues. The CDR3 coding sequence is TGTGCCAGCAGCTTAGACATGAACACTGAAGCTTTCTTT. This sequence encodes CASSLDMNTEAFF. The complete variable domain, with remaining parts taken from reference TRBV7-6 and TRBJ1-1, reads GAGVSQSPRYKVTKRGQDVALRCDPISGHVSLYWYRQALGQGPEFLTYFNYEAQQDKSGLPNDRFSAERPEGSISTLTIQRTEQRDSAMYRCASSLDMNTEAFFGQGTRLTVV.

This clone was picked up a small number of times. Here the CDR3 DNA reads TGTGCCACCAGCAGAGGAAGAGCTGGAAACACCATATATTTT. As protein: CATSRGRAGNTIYF. V gene TRBV15 combines with J gene TRBJ1-3; D is undetermined. With 1 base removed from V and 2 bases from J, the gap between germline ends came to 6 bases. Germline values: CDR1 LNHNV, CDR2 YYDKDF (reference sequence). The CDR3 covers 14 residues.

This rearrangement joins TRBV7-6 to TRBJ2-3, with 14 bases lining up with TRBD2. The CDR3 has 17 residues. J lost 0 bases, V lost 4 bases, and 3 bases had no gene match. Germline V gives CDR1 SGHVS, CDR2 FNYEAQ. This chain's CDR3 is CASSSGLAGGSTDTQYF. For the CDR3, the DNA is TGTGCCAGCAGCTCCGGACTAGCGGGGGGCAGCACAGATACGCAGTATTTT.

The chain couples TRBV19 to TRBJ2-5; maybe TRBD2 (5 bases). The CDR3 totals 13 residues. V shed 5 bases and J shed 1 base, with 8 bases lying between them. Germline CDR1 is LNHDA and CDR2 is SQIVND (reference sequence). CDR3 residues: CASSPRGQETQYF. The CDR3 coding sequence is TGTGCCAGTAGTCCCCGGGGCCAAGAGACCCAGTACTTC.

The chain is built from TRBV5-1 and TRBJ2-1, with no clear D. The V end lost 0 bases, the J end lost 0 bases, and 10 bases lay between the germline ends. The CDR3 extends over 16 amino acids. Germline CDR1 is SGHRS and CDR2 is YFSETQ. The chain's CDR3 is CASSLGGDLSYNEQFF. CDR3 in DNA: TGCGCCAGCAGCTTGGGAGGCGACCTCTCCTACAATGAGCAGTTCTTC.

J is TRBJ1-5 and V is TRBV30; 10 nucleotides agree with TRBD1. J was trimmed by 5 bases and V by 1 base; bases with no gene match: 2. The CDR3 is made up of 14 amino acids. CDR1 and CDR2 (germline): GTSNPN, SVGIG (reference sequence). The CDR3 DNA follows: TGTGCCTGGAGTGGGGACAGGGGCTATCAGCCCCAGCATTTT. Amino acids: CAWSGDRGYQPQHF.

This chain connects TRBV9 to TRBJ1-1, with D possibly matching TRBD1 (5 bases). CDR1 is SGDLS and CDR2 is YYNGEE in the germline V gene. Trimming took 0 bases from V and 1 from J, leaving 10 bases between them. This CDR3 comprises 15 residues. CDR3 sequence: CASSVAGQGNTEAFF. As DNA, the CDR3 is TGTGCCAGCAGCGTAGCTGGTCAGGGGAACACTGAAGCTTTCTTT. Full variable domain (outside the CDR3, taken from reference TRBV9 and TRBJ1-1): DSGVTQTPKHLITATGQRVTLRCSPRSGDLSVYWYQQSLDQGLQFLIQYYNGEERAKGNILERFSAQQFPDLHSELNLSSLELGDSALYFCASSVAGQGNTEAFFGQGTRLTVV.